This T cell receptor (beta chain) was captured in a study of T cells in Graves' hyperthyroidism and ophthalmopathy. Study-wide results and limits: Blood also carried most thyroid clonotypes expanded above 0.001. The model's output predicted ophthalmopathy at a median of 6.5 months prior to onset. Ophthalmopathy was distinguished from stable hyperthyroidism by 13 V-J signatures.

From RNA transcripts, TCR beta CDR3 regions were amplified. A set of HTBI primers served as the primers for a first-round RT-PCR of the TCR CDR3. Each CDR3 protein is one row after TCRdb ran MiXCR on the multiplex PCR reads. Of 350,000 to 500,000 distinct CDR3 sequences listed, roughly an eighth are singletons. Germline V CDR1 and CDR2: MRHNA, SNTAGT. Trimming removed 3 bases at V and 3 bases at J, with 9 bases between. The CDR3 is 15 residues long. Details on this clonotype: Its specificity is not known.

The TCR was taken from a woman aged 18-35 years with Graves' hyperthyroidism. The rearrangement uses TRBV6-4 and TRBJ2-6; tentatively, D is TRBD1 (6 bases). Sequencing was carried out using blood. CDR3 sequence reads: CASSDSGDGANVLTF. CDR3 in DNA: TGTGCCAGCAGTGATTCAGGGGATGGGGCCAACGTCCTGACTTTC.